This TCR beta chain was captured in a study of blood T cells in healthy people across ages. PCR was performed a second time for roughly 7 to 12 cycles using a sample-barcoded 5' primer and a J-beta primer mix. TCRdb reprocessed the 5' RACE reads via MiXCR and lists one record per CDR3 protein. This table holds around 1.5 million distinct CDR3 sequences, roughly 32% found once. Germline assignment: CDR1 DFQATT and CDR2 SNEGSKA (reference sequence). The CDR3 has 14 residues. Trimming took 1 base from V and 2 from J, leaving 11 bases between them. The sequence was obtained from a woman aged 25 to 45 in good health. The chain carries TRBV20-1 and TRBJ2-5; no firm D call. The sample taken for sequencing was blood. CDR3: CSARGPGPQETQYF. The CDR3 coding sequence is TGCAGTGCTAGAGGGCCTGGGCCTCAAGAGACCCAGTACTTC.